The source of this T cell receptor beta chain is a study of T cell repertoires in cytomegalovirus infection. CDR3 size: 15 residues. Germline lookup yields CDR1 SGHTA and CDR2 FQGNSA. Trimming took 5 bases from V and 7 from J; bases not matched to a gene: 9. TCRdb fed the reads into MiXCR, producing one record per CDR3 protein. The repertoire includes about 68,000 distinct CDR3 sequences, about 23% of them detected once, and approximately 79% sits in the top ten. There are many counts of this clonotype. Its matching antigen is unknown. Overall study findings and caveats: In two of eight donors, the top clonotype was HLA-C-restricted CMV-specific.

This rearrangement joins TRBV7-2 to TRBJ2-1, with 9 bases fitting TRBD1. The sequence derives from a human donor in good health (CMV status not recorded). Some clones in this sample may be carry-over from other donors' samples. Sequencing was carried out using PBMCs, sequenced either directly or after in vitro stimulation (not recorded which). The CDR3 protein is CASSMGQGILNEQFF. CDR3 in DNA: TGTGCCAGCAGCATGGGACAGGGAATTTTGAATGAGCAGTTCTTC.